The entry below describes one T cell receptor (beta chain). The clone's antigen remains unknown. Per-nucleotide qualities are absent, and no much larger clonotype sits a single base away. Using the deep immunoSEQ assay, TCR CDR3 regions were amplified from genomic DNA by multiplex PCR. Genomic DNA extracted from each cell subset was distributed evenly over all wells of several immunoSEQ 96-well plates, and each plate served as one replicate. For unsorted PBMC, 250 to 300 ng of genomic DNA, equivalent to about 30,000 T cell genomes, went into each replicate PCR. Ten immunoSEQ deep assay plates were used to sequence unsorted PBMC genomic DNA. Purified libraries were measured with a Qubit 3.0 fluorometer, size-checked on a Bioanalyzer 2100, and measured again with the KAPA Library Quantification kit. Each immunoSEQ 96-well plate was sequenced on its own single-read 150-cycle Illumina NextSeq 550 flow cell. The authors' analysis ran thus. Because only junctional sequences without quality scores were contained in the immunoSEQ output, filtering matching that applied to full-length reads could not be performed. To assign V/J genes and CDR3, sequences were annotated against IMGT germline references using PyIR, a Python wrapper for IgBLAST v1.9. Reads with weak V/J assignments (E-value above 1e-6), missing CDR3, stop codons, out-of-frame junctions, or ambiguous translated residues were removed. V3J clonotypes were defined as sequences sharing an identical inferred V gene, J gene, and CDR3 amino acid sequence. Percentage overlap between repertoires was computed as shared unique clonotypes divided by the size of the smaller repertoire. RTK rarefaction, the Chao1 estimator, and Recon v2.1 estimates of unobserved clonotypes were used to assess repertoire richness. The clones in this table, taken by TCRdb from immuneACCESS, are in-frame only. Not every clone is retained; where verified, under half of the shortfall comes from an unresolved V gene, and the cause of the rest is unknown. D and trimming come from the DNA, and the V and J calls and clone size come from that table. For this sample there are about 490,000 clones; about 79% appear just once. 10% to 15% of the sample is held by the ten biggest clonotypes.

The data were taken from a study of shared clonotypes between healthy human individuals (dated by TCRdb to 2020 to 2022). About the study as a whole: A few men and two women, aged 18 to 49 years, made up the cohort. Libraries were prepared and TCR repertoires were sequenced by different laboratories using diverse techniques, in order to increase sequencing depth and limit assay-specific biases. To estimate repertoire size and how much clonotypes are shared between individuals, the study performed deep sequencing of blood TCR repertoires from 4 to 6 healthy adults. Each donor's leukapheresis produced roughly between roughly 0.85 and 9.5 billion PBMCs. Broader findings and caveats from the paper: Because the study included only a small number of donors, the genetic and exposure-history diversity represented was limited. Pairwise subsampling indicated that sequencing depth was expected to affect the degree of clonotype sharing among donors. Only blood was sampled, and tissue TCR repertoires likely differ from those in blood.

The CDR3 holds 14 amino acids from the cysteine to the phenylalanine. Only the CDR3 DNA is retained, 42 bases long and in frame from the first base. The germline V gene specifies SQVTM as CDR1 and ANQGSEA as CDR2. Trimming removed 4 bases from V and 4 bases from J; the gene matches leave 4 bases unexplained. The donors were healthy, HIV-negative adults who had no recently reported acute infections or vaccinations. Every donor was a Caucasian adult residing in Nashville, Tennessee, USA. For unsorted samples, tens of millions of PBMCs were counted, and genomic DNA was extracted using the QIAamp DNA Blood Mini kit. Blood was collected by leukapheresis, and PBMCs were isolated by Ficoll-Histopaque density gradient centrifugation and then cryopreserved in liquid nitrogen vapor phase.

The receptor chain draws on TRBV29-1 and TRBJ2-3; 11 bases in between match TRBD2. The TCR was taken from a middle-aged woman in good health. Some clones in this sample may be carry-over from other donors' samples. Sequences were obtained from PBMCs. The sequenced DNA is TGCAGCGTTGGGCTAGCGGGAGGCCCAGATACGCAGTATTTT. It specifies CSVGLAGGPDTQYF.